One and the same sample provided the 30 T cell receptor beta chains below, sequenced in a study of blood T cell repertoires in COVID-19. TCRdb keeps only in-frame clones here, not all; method: immunoSEQ multiplex PCR. This sample yields approximately 180,000 clones, of which 65% to 80% are seen a single time; around 16% belongs to the top ten. The sequencing input was PBMCs or T cells enriched from blood (not recorded which). These receptors all come from a woman in her forties or fifties with acute COVID-19.

The CDR3 sequence is CASSVMTGGGPPQHF. The DNA for the CDR3 is TGTGCCAGCAGCGTAATGACAGGGGGCGGGCCGCCCCAGCATTTT. This chain connects TRBV7-2 to TRBJ1-5; TRBD1 agrees at 10 bases. Looked up from germline, CDR1 is SGHTA and CDR2 is FQGNSA. The CDR3 covers 15 residues. The V and J ends lost 5 bases and 9 bases, in that order; junction bases with no gene match: 10.

This chain links TRBV4-1 with TRBJ1-2; D unclear. From germline, CDR1 is MGHRA and CDR2 YSYEKL. The V end lost 4 bases, the J end lost 4 bases, and 19 bases lay between the germline ends. The CDR3 loop spans 16 amino acids. The CDR3 DNA reads TGCGCCAGCAGCCCCCCTTCCCCGGGAGCAATCTATGGCTACACCTTC. Encoded protein: CASSPPSPGAIYGYTF.

This chain uses TRBV12-3 or TRBV12-4 with TRBJ1-6; a weak D match, TRBD1 (5 bases). This CDR3 is built from 12 residues. V was cut by 4 bases and J by 12 bases, with 10 bases left in between. CDR3 region: CASSSSDRPLHF. In DNA, the CDR3 is TGTGCCAGCAGTTCCTCTGACAGACCCCTCCACTTT.

This chain uses TRBV2 with TRBJ2-2; D call uncertain. This CDR3 has 13 amino acids. With 3 bases removed from V and 2 bases from J, the gap between germline ends came to 4 bases. CDR1 is SNHLY and CDR2 is FYNNEI in the germline V gene. CDR3: CASSDSNTGELFF. CDR3 sequence (DNA): TGTGCCAGCAGTGACTCCAACACCGGGGAGCTGTTTTTT.

The table lists this clone with a count of one. The rearrangement links TRBV4-3 to TRBJ2-2; TRBD2 agrees at 13 bases. Germline trimming cut 5 bases from V and 0 bases from J; bases unmatched to any gene: 6. Germline CDR1 reads LGHNA; CDR2 reads YSLEER. The CDR3 covers 18 residues. The DNA of the CDR3 is TGCGCCAGCAGCACCGGGACTAGCGGGACATCGAACACCGGGGAGCTGTTTTTT. It specifies CASSTGTSGTSNTGELFF.

The chain couples TRBV5-1 to TRBJ1-2; D ambiguous. This CDR3 contains 13 residues. The germline V and J ends were trimmed by 0 bases and 3 bases, with 6 bases remaining between them. Germline loops: CDR1 SGHRS, CDR2 YFSETQ. The CDR3 nucleotides read TGCGCCAGCAGCTTGGACGGGGACTATGGCTACACCTTC. Protein sequence: CASSLDGDYGYTF.

This clone was counted a single time. The rearrangement joins TRBV11-3 to TRBJ1-1; D may be TRBD1 (5 bases). Between the trimmed V and J ends, which lost 0 bases and 5 bases, there was a span of 13 bases. The germline V gene has CDR1 SGHNT and CDR2 YENEEA. The CDR3 spans 15 residues. CDR3 protein: CASSLDGQGRTEAFF. Here the CDR3 DNA reads TGTGCCAGCAGCTTAGATGGCCAGGGTAGGACTGAAGCTTTCTTT.

The rearrangement uses TRBV11-2 and TRBJ2-3; 8 bases align to TRBD1. After removal of 0 bases from V and 5 bases from J, the junction contained 10 bases not matched to a gene. The CDR3 sequence is 17 residues long. Per germline, CDR1 SGHAT and CDR2 FQNNGV. CDR3 protein: CASSLESGRGQQDTQYF. The CDR3 region has the DNA TGTGCCAGCAGCTTAGAGTCGGGCAGGGGGCAGCAAGATACGCAGTATTTT.

Remarks on this clone: In the same sample, other DNA sequences code for this CDR3. CDR3 residues: CASSLLAGVQETQYF. As DNA, the CDR3 is TGTGCCAGCAGTCTACTAGCGGGGGTCCAAGAGACCCAGTACTTC. V and J are TRBV6-2 or TRBV6-3 and TRBJ2-5, with 11 bases matching TRBD2. The CDR3 is made up of 15 amino acids. J gave up 1 base and V 5 bases, and 3 bases lay outside the gene matches. The germline V gene has CDR1 MNHEY and CDR2 SVGEGT.

The chain has TRBV5-1 and TRBJ1-5; 10 nucleotides match TRBD1. J was trimmed by 3 bases and V by 4 bases; bases with no gene match: 4. CDR1 SGHRS and CDR2 YFSETQ come from the germline V gene. The CDR3 is 15 amino acids. CDR3: CASSRTGGINQPQHF. The CDR3 region has the DNA TGCGCCAGCAGCAGGACAGGGGGGATCAATCAGCCCCAGCATTTT.

V and J are TRBV24-1 and TRBJ2-3; weak D call: TRBD1 (8 bases). Germline assignment: CDR1 KGHDR and CDR2 SFDVKD. The CDR3 covers 17 residues. The V end was cut by 4 bases, the J end by 2 bases, with 18 bases between. Written as DNA, the CDR3 is TGTGCCACCAGTGACGGAAGACAGGGGAGGGTCACAGATACGCAGTATTTT. Translated: CATSDGRQGRVTDTQYF.

Comments on this clone: A read error may account for a junction end that differs from germline. This chain uses TRBV24-1 with TRBJ1-5; 8 positions agree with TRBD1. In germline, CDR1 is KGHDR, CDR2 SFDVKD. CDR3 length: 13 amino acids. In DNA form, the CDR3 reads TGTGCCACCAGCCCCGCTGACAGGGGCAGCTTTTTTTTT. This codes for CATSPADRGSFFF.

This chain connects TRBV18 to TRBJ1-2; possibly TRBD1 for D (6 bases). Per germline, CDR1 KGHSH and CDR2 LQKENI. V lost 3 bases, J lost 1 base, and 12 bases lay in between. CDR3 length equals 15 residues. The CDR3 region has the DNA TGTGCCAGCTCACCGATGGTACAGGGTAACTATGGCTACACCTTC. It encodes CASSPMVQGNYGYTF.

This clone was observed a single time. The rearrangement links TRBV6-6 to TRBJ1-1; 8 nucleotides match TRBD1. In germline, CDR1 is MNHNY, CDR2 SVGAGI (reference sequence). V gave up 5 bases and J gave up 4 bases; unmatched junction bases: 6. There are 14 residues in the CDR3. CDR3 residues: CASSTDRGVTEAFF. CDR3 bases: TGTGCCAGCAGTACCGACAGGGGTGTCACTGAAGCTTTCTTT.

This clone was recorded only once. The V and J genes are TRBV15 and TRBJ2-3; weak D call: TRBD1 (5 bases). CDR1 is LNHNV and CDR2 is YYDKDF in the germline V gene (reference sequence). The length of the CDR3 is 15 residues. V was clipped by 4 bases and J by 7 bases, with 18 bases between them. The CDR3 DNA follows: TGTGCCACCAGCACCCTCCCTTTTGGGGCGAATACGCAGTATTTT. Amino acid sequence: CATSTLPFGANTQYF.

The chain carries TRBV27 and TRBJ1-5; D gene uncertain. This CDR3 is built from 14 residues. The V gene's germline CDR1 is MNHEY and CDR2 SMNVEV (reference sequence). With 3 bases removed from V and 0 bases from J, the gap between germline ends came to 6 bases. The CDR3, as DNA: TGTGCCAGCAGTTTCGAGAGTAGCAATCAGCCCCAGCATTTT. Its translation: CASSFESSNQPQHF.

The chain couples TRBV5-6 to TRBJ2-5; D may be TRBD2 (6 bases). The CDR3 contains 13 residues. Germline assignment: CDR1 SGHDT and CDR2 YYEEEE. V lost 4 bases, J lost 5 bases, and 12 bases lay in between. CDR3 sequence (DNA): TGTGCCAGCAGCCGACTAGAGTACGAGACCCAGTACTTC. Translated: CASSRLEYETQYF.

V usage is TRBV6-5 and J usage is TRBJ1-2; perhaps TRBD1 as D (6 bases). The germline V gene has CDR1 MNHEY and CDR2 SVGAGI. With 8 bases removed from V and 4 bases from J, the gap between germline ends came to 17 bases. The length of the CDR3 is 14 residues. The CDR3 sequence is CASFRDNPAYGYTF. CDR3 in DNA: TGTGCCAGCTTCCGGGACAATCCAGCCTATGGCTACACCTTC.

The chain links TRBV18 to TRBJ1-3; possible D gene TRBD1, 5 bases. This CDR3 contains 14 residues. Germline CDR1 and CDR2: KGHSH and LQKENI. Trimming removed 4 bases at V and 0 bases at J, with 7 bases between. The CDR3 coding sequence is TGTGCCAGCTCACAGGACAACTCTGGAAACACCATATATTTT. This translates into CASSQDNSGNTIYF.

The rearrangement joins TRBV5-4 to TRBJ1-1; possibly TRBD1 for D (6 bases). The CDR3 consists of 13 residues. Trimming cost V 0 bases and J 6 bases, with 9 bases left between them. From germline, CDR1 is SGHNT and CDR2 YYREEE (reference sequence). The CDR3: CASSLDRDPEAFF. CDR3 bases: TGTGCCAGCAGCTTGGACAGGGACCCTGAAGCTTTCTTT.

The chain employs TRBV7-6 and TRBJ1-6; 8 bases are shared with TRBD1. The ends lost 5 bases at V and 5 bases at J; junction bases unmatched: 8. The length of the CDR3 is 16 residues. Germline V gene sequence: CDR1 SGHVS, CDR2 FNYEAQ. The CDR3 DNA sequence: TGTGCCAGCAGCCAAGGACAGGGTAGGAATAATTCACCCCTCCACTTT. It encodes CASSQGQGRNNSPLHF. The full variable domain, its missing parts supplied by reference TRBV7-6 and TRBJ1-6, is GAGVSQSPRYKVTKRGQDVALRCDPISGHVSLYWYRQALGQGPEFLTYFNYEAQQDKSGLPNDRFSAERPEGSISTLTIQRTEQRDSAMYRCASSQGQGRNNSPLHFGNGTRLTVT.

The chain has TRBV7-8 and TRBJ2-1; 9 nucleotides agree with TRBD2. The CDR3 has 15 residues. Germline CDR1 and CDR2: SGHVS and FQNEAQ. The V and J ends lost 8 bases and 8 bases, in that order; junction bases with no gene match: 13. Here the CDR3 reads CASYKASGVRDEQFF. In DNA, the CDR3 is TGTGCCAGCTACAAGGCTAGCGGGGTTAGGGATGAGCAGTTCTTC.

This clone has just a few counts. The chain links TRBV6-5 to TRBJ1-1; D remains unclear. The CDR3 runs to 14 residues. Germline V gene sequence: CDR1 MNHEY, CDR2 SVGAGI. Between the trimmed V and J ends, which lost 6 bases and 3 bases, there was a span of 14 bases. The CDR3 sequence: CASRKYPGDTEAFF. The CDR3 DNA is TGTGCCAGCAGAAAATACCCCGGGGACACTGAAGCTTTCTTT.

The chain carries TRBV11-3 and TRBJ2-3, with a weak D call TRBD1 (6 bases). The germline CDR1 and CDR2 sequences are SGHNT and YENEEA. The CDR3 is made up of 15 amino acids. Trimming pared 5 bases from V and 0 bases from J, leaving 12 bases between. This CDR3 reads CASSGTGTSTDTQYF. CDR3 bases: TGTGCCAGCAGCGGTACCGGGACAAGCACAGATACGCAGTATTTT.

This clone showed up just a few times. This chain connects TRBV12-3 or TRBV12-4 to TRBJ1-6; D is possibly TRBD1 (6 bases). This CDR3 is 12 amino acids long. V shed 5 bases and J shed 10 bases, with 9 bases lying between them. CDR3 in DNA: TGTGCCAGCAGTGCAGGGGCATCACCCCTCCACTTT. Residues: CASSAGASPLHF.

CDR3 sequence: CASSLVGGRSSGNTIYF. The CDR3 nucleotides are TGTGCCAGCAGCTTAGTTGGCGGCCGGAGCTCTGGAAACACCATATATTTT. The rearrangement joins TRBV11-2 to TRBJ1-3, with D uncertain. Trimming removed 1 base at V and 0 bases at J, with 13 bases between. Germline loops: CDR1 SGHAT, CDR2 FQNNGV. The CDR3 loop spans 17 amino acids.

This clone was observed once. This sequence joins TRBV11-3 and TRBJ1-5; 7 nucleotides align to TRBD1. The V and J ends lost 4 bases and 5 bases, in that order; junction bases with no gene match: 5. Germline V lookup: CDR1 SGHNT, CDR2 YENEEA. This CDR3 contains 14 residues. For the CDR3, the DNA is TGTGCCAGCAGCTGTTGCAGGGGGTATCAGCCCCAGCATTTT. It is translated as CASSCCRGYQPQHF.

V is TRBV4-2 and J is TRBJ2-1, with 12 nucleotides matching TRBD2. CDR3 size: 19 residues. Germline V gives CDR1 LGHNA, CDR2 YNFKEQ. V trimming: 3 bases; J trimming: 0 bases; junction bases outside the gene matches: 9. CDR3 amino acids: CASSHPLAGGLSSYNEQFF. In DNA, the CDR3 is TGTGCCAGCAGCCATCCACTAGCGGGGGGACTGAGCTCCTACAATGAGCAGTTCTTC.

The genes are TRBV27 and TRBJ2-5; perhaps TRBD2 as D (6 bases). Germline CDR1 MNHEY, CDR2 SMNVEV (reference sequence). The CDR3 spans 14 residues. Trimming stripped 5 bases from V and 4 bases from J, with 14 bases between. The DNA of the CDR3 is TGTGCCAGCAGTCCCCGGGACTTCCTAGAGACCCAGTACTTC. Translation: CASSPRDFLETQYF.

This chain joins TRBV3-1 (or the pseudogene TRBV3-2) and TRBJ2-5; maybe TRBD2 (7 bases). The CDR3 length is 12 residues. The V gene lost 5 bases and the J gene lost 5 bases, with 9 bases spanning the gap. The germline gives CDR1 LGHDT, CDR2 YNNKEL (reference sequence). The CDR3 sequence is CASSGGAETQYF. The CDR3 coding sequence is TGTGCCAGCAGCGGGGGGGCGGAGACCCAGTACTTC.